This T cell receptor beta chain was captured in a study of T cells expressing NK-cell markers. From germline, CDR1 is DFQATT and CDR2 SNEGSKA (reference sequence). The CDR3 sequence is 14 residues long. After re-calling the 5' RACE reads, TCRdb lists one entry per CDR3 protein, DNA absent. Recorded for this sample: about 410,000 distinct CDR3 sequences. The TCR sequence derives from a woman between 45 and 65 years old in good health. Input material: blood T cells: a sorted CD56 or NKG2C T cell subset, CD4+ or CD8+ T cells, or bulk PBMC T cells (not recorded which). This rearrangement joins TRBV20-1 to TRBJ2-1; the D call of TRBD1 rests on TCRdb alone, since no DNA is present to check it. The CDR3 sequence: CSASPDSLYNEQFF.